These T cell receptor beta chains were read from a single sample in a study of CD8+CD57+ T cells in acquired aplastic anemia. TCRdb fed the reads into MiXCR, producing one record per CDR3 protein. The sample consists of just over 450,000 distinct CDR3 sequences, roughly a third of them appearing once. Sequenced: sorted CD4+, CD8+, or CD8+CD57+ T cells (not recorded which) from PBMCs. These receptors all come from a human donor with aplastic anemia. CDR3s include the opening cysteine and the closing phenylalanine or tryptophan. The D gene is left open where the match is weak. Expanded clones get a size class; other rows say once, few or many, or leave the size out.

v_call,clone_size,d_call,j_call,cdr3_aa,cdr3_nt
TRBV20-1,many,TRBD1,TRBJ1-2,CSASDRGTGSYTF,TGCAGTGCTAGTGACAGGGGGACAGGGAGCTACACCTTC
TRBV9,-,-,TRBJ1-4,CASSVAPGRNNEKLFF,TGTGCCAGCAGCGTAGCGCCCGGACGGAATAATGAAAAACTGTTTTTT
TRBV7-9,-,-,TRBJ1-1,CASSLTFVRGTEAFF,TGTGCCAGCAGCTTAACCTTTGTCAGGGGCACTGAAGCTTTCTTT
TRBV13,few,TRBD2,TRBJ2-5,CASSLAQRGAQYF,TGTGCCAGCAGCTTAGCCCAGCGGGGGGCCCAGTACTTC
TRBV4-1,-,TRBD2,TRBJ2-1,CASSPERERPYNEQSF,TGCGCCAGCAGCCCAGAGCGGGAGCGGCCCTACAATGAGCAGTCCTTC
TRBV14,-,-,TRBJ1-3,CASSTQGGLSGNTIYF,TGTGCCAGCAGCACCCAGGGTGGGCTCTCTGGAAACACCATATATTTT
TRBV29-1,once,-,TRBJ1-1,CSVEWGRTEAFF,TGCAGCGTTGAATGGGGGCGGACTGAAGCTTTCTTT
TRBV29-1,-,TRBD1,TRBJ1-5,CSEQGNQPQHF,TGCAGCGAACAGGGGAATCAGCCCCAGCATTTT
TRBV10-2,-,TRBD1,TRBJ1-6,CASRPTGENSPLHF,TGCGCCAGCAGGCCCACAGGGGAGAATTCACCCCTCCACTTT
TRBV11-2,many,TRBD1,TRBJ1-6,CASSWDRDTQTHNSPLHF,TGTGCCAGCAGCTGGGACAGGGACACCCAAACCCATAATTCACCCCTCCACTTT